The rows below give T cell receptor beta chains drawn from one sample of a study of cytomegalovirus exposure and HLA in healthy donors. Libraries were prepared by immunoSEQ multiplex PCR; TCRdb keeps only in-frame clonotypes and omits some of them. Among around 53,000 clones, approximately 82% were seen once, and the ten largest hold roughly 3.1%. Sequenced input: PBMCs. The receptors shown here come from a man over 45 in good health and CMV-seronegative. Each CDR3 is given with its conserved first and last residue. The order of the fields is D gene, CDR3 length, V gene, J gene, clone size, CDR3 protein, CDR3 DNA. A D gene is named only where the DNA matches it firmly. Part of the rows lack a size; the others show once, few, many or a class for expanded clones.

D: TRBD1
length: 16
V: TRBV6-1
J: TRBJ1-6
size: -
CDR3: CASSKGTGGFNSPLHF
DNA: TGTGCCAGCAGTAAAGGGACAGGGGGCTTTAATTCACCCCTCCACTTT

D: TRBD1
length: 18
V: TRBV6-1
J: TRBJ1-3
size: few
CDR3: CASSVLPGQGGIGNTIYF
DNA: TGTGCCAGCAGTGTCCTTCCGGGACAGGGGGGAATTGGAAACACCATATATTTT

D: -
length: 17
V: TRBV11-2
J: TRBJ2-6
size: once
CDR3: CASNRALSSPGANVLTF
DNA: TGTGCCAGCAACAGGGCCCTTAGCTCCCCTGGGGCCAACGTCCTGACTTTC

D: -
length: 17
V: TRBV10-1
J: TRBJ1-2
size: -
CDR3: CASSPEGGQGASYGYTF
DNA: TGCGCCAGCAGCCCTGAGGGAGGGCAGGGCGCTAGCTATGGCTACACCTTC

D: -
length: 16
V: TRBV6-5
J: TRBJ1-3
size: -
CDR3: CASSYSTQSSGNTIYF
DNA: TGTGCCAGCAGTTACTCGACACAGTCCTCTGGAAACACCATATATTTT

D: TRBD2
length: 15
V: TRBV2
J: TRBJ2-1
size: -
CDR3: CASSYRLAGGNEQFF
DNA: TGTGCCAGCAGCTATAGACTAGCGGGGGGCAATGAGCAGTTCTTC

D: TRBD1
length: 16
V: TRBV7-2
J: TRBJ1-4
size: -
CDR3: CASSLNRGPANEKLFF
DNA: TGTGCCAGCAGCCTCAACAGGGGGCCAGCTAATGAAAAACTGTTTTTT

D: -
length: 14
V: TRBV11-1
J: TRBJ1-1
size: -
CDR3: CASSLAANRREAFF
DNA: TGTGCCAGCAGCTTAGCGGCCAACCGCCGTGAAGCTTTCTTT

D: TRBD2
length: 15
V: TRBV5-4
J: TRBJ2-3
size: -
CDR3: CASSRSGGGTDTQYF
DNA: TGTGCCAGCAGCCGTAGCGGGGGAGGCACAGATACGCAGTATTTT

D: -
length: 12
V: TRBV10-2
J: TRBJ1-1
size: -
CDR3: CASSRANTEAFF
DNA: TGCGCCAGCAGCAGGGCCAACACTGAAGCTTTCTTT

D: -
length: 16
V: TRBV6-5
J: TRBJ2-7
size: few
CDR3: CASSYLHQGLRYEQYF
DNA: TGTGCCAGCAGTTACCTCCACCAGGGACTTCGCTACGAGCAGTACTTC

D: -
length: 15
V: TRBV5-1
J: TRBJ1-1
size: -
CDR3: CASSSPGNMNTEAFF
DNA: TGCGCCAGCAGCTCGCCAGGTAACATGAACACTGAAGCTTTCTTT

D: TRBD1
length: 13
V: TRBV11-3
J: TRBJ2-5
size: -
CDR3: CASSRDSEETQYF
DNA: TGTGCCAGCAGCAGGGACAGTGAAGAGACCCAGTACTTC

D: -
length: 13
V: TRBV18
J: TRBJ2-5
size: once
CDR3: CASSTGLRETQYF
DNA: TGTGCCAGCTCCACAGGGTTGAGAGAGACCCAGTACTTC

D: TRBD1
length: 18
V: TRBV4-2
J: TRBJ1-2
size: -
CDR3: CASSQGPDRAPIHYGYTF
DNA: TGTGCCAGCAGCCAAGGTCCTGACAGGGCCCCTATCCACTATGGCTACACCTTC

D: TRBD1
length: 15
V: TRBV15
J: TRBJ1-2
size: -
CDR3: CATSRGKGQNYGYTF
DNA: TGTGCCACCAGCAGAGGAAAGGGACAGAACTATGGCTACACCTTC

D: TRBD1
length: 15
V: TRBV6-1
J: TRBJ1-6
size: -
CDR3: CASSASKTGISPLHF
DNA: TGTGCCAGCAGTGCCTCTAAGACAGGGATTTCACCCCTCCACTTT

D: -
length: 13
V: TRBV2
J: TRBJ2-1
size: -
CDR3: CASQGDNYNEQFF
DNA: TGTGCCAGCCAGGGTGACAACTACAATGAGCAGTTCTTC

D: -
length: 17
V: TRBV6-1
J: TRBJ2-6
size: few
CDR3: CASSGRRAGSGANVLTF
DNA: TGTGCCAGCAGTGGGCGGCGGGCGGGCTCTGGGGCCAACGTCCTGACTTTC

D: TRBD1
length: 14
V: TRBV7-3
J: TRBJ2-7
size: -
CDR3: CASSSGGAGTEQYF
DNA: TGTGCCAGCAGCTCAGGGGGCGCCGGTACCGAGCAGTACTTC

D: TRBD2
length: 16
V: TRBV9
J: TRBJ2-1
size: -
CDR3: CASSVEAVGGAGEQFF
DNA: TGTGCCAGCAGCGTAGAGGCTGTCGGGGGGGCCGGTGAGCAGTTCTTC

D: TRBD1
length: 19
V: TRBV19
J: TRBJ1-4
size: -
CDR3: CASRSLRDRRSSTNEKLFF
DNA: TGTGCCAGTAGATCCCTCCGGGACAGGAGGAGTTCAACTAATGAAAAACTGTTTTTT

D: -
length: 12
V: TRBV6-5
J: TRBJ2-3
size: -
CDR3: CASSGPRGHKYF
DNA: TGTGCCAGCAGCGGACCTAGGGGTCATAAGTATTTT

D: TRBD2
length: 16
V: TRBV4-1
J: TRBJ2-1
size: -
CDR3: CASSTSGTRVYNEQFF
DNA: TGCGCCAGCAGCACCTCCGGGACTAGAGTCTACAATGAGCAGTTCTTC

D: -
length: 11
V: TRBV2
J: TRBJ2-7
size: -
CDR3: CASMETYEQYF
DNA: TGTGCCAGCATGGAGACCTACGAGCAGTACTTC

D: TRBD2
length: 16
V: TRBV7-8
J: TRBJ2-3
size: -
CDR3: CASSLAISGGADTQYF
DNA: TGTGCCAGCAGCTTAGCCATTAGCGGGGGGGCAGATACGCAGTATTTT

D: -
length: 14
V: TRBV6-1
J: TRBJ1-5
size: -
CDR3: CASTREVGNQPQHF
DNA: TGTGCCAGCACTAGGGAGGTCGGCAATCAGCCCCAGCATTTT

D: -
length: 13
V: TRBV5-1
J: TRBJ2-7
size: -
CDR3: CASSSRQRNEQYF
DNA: TGCGCCAGCAGCTCGAGACAGAGAAACGAGCAGTACTTC

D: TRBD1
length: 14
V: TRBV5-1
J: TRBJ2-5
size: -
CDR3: CASSSLTGQETQYF
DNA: TGCGCCAGCAGCTCTTTGACAGGGCAAGAGACCCAGTACTTC

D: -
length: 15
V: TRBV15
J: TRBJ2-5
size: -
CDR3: CATSRDRTAQETQYF
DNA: TGTGCCACCAGCAGAGATCGTACAGCCCAAGAGACCCAGTACTTC

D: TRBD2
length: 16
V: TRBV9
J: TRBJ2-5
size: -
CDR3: CASSLGLAGGSETQYF
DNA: TGTGCCAGCAGCCTAGGACTAGCGGGGGGATCAGAGACCCAGTACTTC

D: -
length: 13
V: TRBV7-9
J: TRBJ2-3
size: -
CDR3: CASSLKGADTQYF
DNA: TGTGCCAGCAGCTTGAAAGGGGCAGATACGCAGTATTTT

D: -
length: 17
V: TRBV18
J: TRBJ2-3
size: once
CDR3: CASSPRDWTSSTDTQYF
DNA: TGTGCCAGCTCACCACGGGACTGGACTTCTAGCACAGATACGCAGTATTTT

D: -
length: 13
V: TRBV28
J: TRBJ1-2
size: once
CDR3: CASSLAGYYGYTF
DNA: TGTGCCAGCAGTTTAGCAGGCTACTATGGCTACACCTTC

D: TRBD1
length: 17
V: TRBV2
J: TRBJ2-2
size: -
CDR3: CASRSSGTGFIAGELFF
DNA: TGTGCCAGCAGGTCGAGCGGGACAGGGTTTATAGCCGGGGAGCTGTTTTTT

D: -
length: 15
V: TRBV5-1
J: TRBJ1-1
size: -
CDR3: CASGGDISARIEAFF
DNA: TGCGCCAGCGGTGGTGATATCAGCGCCCGTATTGAAGCTTTCTTT

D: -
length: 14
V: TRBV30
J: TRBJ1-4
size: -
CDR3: CAWSVRTPNEKLFF
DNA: TGTGCCTGGAGTGTACGGACTCCTAATGAAAAACTGTTTTTT

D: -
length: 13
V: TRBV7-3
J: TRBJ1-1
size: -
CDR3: CASSLTQGTEAFF
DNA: TGTGCCAGCAGCTTAACCCAGGGGACTGAAGCTTTCTTT

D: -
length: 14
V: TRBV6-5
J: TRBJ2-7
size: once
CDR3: CASSQTGGSYEQYF
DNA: TGTGCCAGCAGCCAGACAGGTGGTTCCTACGAGCAGTACTTC

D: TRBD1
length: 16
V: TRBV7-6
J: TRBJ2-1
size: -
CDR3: CASSPLTGNTNNEQFF
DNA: TGTGCCAGCAGTCCTCTGACAGGGAACACTAACAATGAGCAGTTCTTC

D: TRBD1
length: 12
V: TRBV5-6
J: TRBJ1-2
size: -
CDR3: CASTQGDYGYTF
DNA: TGTGCCAGCACTCAGGGGGACTATGGCTACACCTTC

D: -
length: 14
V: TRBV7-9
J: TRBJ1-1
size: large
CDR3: CASTSKTDYTEAFF
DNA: TGTGCCAGCACATCCAAGACAGACTACACTGAAGCTTTCTTT

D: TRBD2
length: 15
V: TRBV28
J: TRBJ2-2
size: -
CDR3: CASSFVSGATGELFF
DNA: TGTGCCAGCAGTTTTGTTAGCGGGGCTACCGGGGAGCTGTTTTTT

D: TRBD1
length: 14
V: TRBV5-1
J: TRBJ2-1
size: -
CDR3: CASGTGTGTNEQFF
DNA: TGCGCCAGCGGCACCGGGACAGGCACTAATGAGCAGTTCTTC

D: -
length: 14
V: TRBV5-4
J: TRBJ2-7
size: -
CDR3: CASSSGEGIYEQYF
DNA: TGTGCCAGCAGCTCAGGGGAGGGGATCTACGAGCAGTACTTC

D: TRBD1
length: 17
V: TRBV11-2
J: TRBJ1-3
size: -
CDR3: CASSTPRGRGSGNTIYF
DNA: TGTGCCAGCAGCACCCCGAGGGGGCGGGGCTCTGGAAACACCATATATTTT

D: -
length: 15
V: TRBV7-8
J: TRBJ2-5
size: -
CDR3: CASSLYLGLQETQYF
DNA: TGTGCCAGCAGCTTATACTTGGGACTCCAAGAGACCCAGTACTTC

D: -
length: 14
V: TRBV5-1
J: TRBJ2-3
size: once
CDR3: CASSLDRDPDTQYF
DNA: TGCGCCAGCAGCTTGGACAGGGACCCAGATACGCAGTATTTT

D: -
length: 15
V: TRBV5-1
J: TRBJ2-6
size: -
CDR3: CASSPRVSGANVLTF
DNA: TGCGCCAGCAGCCCCAGGGTCTCTGGGGCCAACGTCCTGACTTTC

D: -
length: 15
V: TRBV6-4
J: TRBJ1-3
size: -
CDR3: CATLDFRADGNTIYF
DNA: TGTGCCACCCTGGATTTCAGGGCGGACGGAAACACCATATATTTT

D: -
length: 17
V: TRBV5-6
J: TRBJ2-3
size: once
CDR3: CASSLDGRPFDADTQYF
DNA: TGTGCCAGCAGCTTGGATGGGAGACCATTTGACGCAGATACGCAGTATTTT

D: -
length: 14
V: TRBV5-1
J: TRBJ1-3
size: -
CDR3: CASSLGQSGNTIYF
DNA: TGCGCCAGCAGCTTGGGGCAGTCGGGAAACACCATATATTTT

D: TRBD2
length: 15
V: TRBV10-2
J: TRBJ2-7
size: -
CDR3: CASSLLAGGSYEQYF
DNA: TGCGCCAGCAGTTTACTAGCGGGGGGGAGCTACGAGCAGTACTTC